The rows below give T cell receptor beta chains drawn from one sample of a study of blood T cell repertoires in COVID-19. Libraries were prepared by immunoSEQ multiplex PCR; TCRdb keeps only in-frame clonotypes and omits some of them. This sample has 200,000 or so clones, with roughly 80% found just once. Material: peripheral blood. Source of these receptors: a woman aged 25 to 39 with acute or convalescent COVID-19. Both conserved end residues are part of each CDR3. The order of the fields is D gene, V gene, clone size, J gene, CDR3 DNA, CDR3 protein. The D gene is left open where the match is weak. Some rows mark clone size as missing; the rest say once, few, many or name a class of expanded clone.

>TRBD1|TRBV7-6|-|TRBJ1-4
TGTGCCAGCAGCTCCCTGGGGGACAGCCAACTGAGAGGTGAAAAACTGTTTTTT
CASSSLGDSQLRGEKLFF
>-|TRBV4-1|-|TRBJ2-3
TGCGCCAGCAGCCAAGTATTGCCTACTAGCACAGATACGCAGTATTTT
CASSQVLPTSTDTQYF
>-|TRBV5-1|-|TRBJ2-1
TGCGCCAGCAGCTTGAGTGGTAATCGGAATGAGCAGTTCTTC
CASSLSGNRNEQFF
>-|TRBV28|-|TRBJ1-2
TGTGCCAGCAGTTCCCCACGGGGGAACTATGGCTACACCTTC
CASSSPRGNYGYTF
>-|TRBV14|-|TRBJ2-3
TGTGCCAGCAGCCAAGGCCAACGCCGGACTCCTCTGGATACGCAGTATTTT
CASSQGQRRTPLDTQYF
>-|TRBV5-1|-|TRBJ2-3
TGCGCCAGCAGCTTGCAGATTCCCACAGATACGCAGTATTTT
CASSLQIPTDTQYF
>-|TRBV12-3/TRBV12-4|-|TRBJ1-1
TGTGCCAGCAGTTTAGGAGAGAACACTGAAGCTTTCTTT
CASSLGENTEAFF
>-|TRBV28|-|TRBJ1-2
TGTGCCTCCCAAGCAGGTTTCTATGGCTACACCTTC
CASQAGFYGYTF
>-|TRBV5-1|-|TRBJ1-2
TGCGCCAGCCACCCAAACACTAACTATGGCTACACCTTC
CASHPNTNYGYTF
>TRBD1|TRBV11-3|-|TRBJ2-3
TGTGCCAGCAGCAACCCGGGACAGGGGACAAACACAGATACGCAGTATTTT
CASSNPGQGTNTDTQYF
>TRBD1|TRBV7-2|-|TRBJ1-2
TGTGCCAGCAGCTTAGACCTCAGGGGGGTAGGGTATGGCTACACCTTC
CASSLDLRGVGYGYTF
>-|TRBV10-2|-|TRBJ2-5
TGCGCCAGCAACACAGGGTTTCTCCGAGAGACCCAGTACTTC
CASNTGFLRETQYF
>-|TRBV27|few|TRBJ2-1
TGTGCCAGCAGTCCCCGACTAGTCGGGGCTCGGTTGAGCTCCTACAATGAGCAGTTCTTC
CASSPRLVGARLSSYNEQFF
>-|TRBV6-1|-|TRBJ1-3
TGTGCCAGCAGTCGGGGGGATGGAAACACCATATATTTT
CASSRGDGNTIYF
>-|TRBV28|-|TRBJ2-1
TGTGCCAGCATCAGGCCGGGGGACTTCTACAATGAGCAGTTCTTC
CASIRPGDFYNEQFF
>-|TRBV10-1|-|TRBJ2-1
TGCGCCAGTGGAGGGAGCTCCTACAATGAGCAGTTCTTC
CASGGSSYNEQFF
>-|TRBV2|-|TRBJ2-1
TGTGCCAGCAGTGAAAGCGGCTTCTACAATGAGCAGTTCTTC
CASSESGFYNEQFF
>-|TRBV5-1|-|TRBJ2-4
TGCGCCAGCAGCTTGGCCGGGAGTTCAAACATTCAGTACTTC
CASSLAGSSNIQYF
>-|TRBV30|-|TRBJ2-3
TGTGCCTCGCGCCCGTGGGATACGCAGTATTTT
CASRPWDTQYF
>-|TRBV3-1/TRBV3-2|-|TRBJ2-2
TGTGCCAGCAGCCAAGTGGGGCAGGGCGCGAACGGGGAGCTGTTTTTT
CASSQVGQGANGELFF
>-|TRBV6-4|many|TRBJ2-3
TGTGCCAGCAGTGACTACGCGGGGTCCACAGATACGCAGTATTTT
CASSDYAGSTDTQYF
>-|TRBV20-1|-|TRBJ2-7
TGCAGTGTCCTCACAGAATACGAGCAGTACTTC
CSVLTEYEQYF
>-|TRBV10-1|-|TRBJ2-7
TGCGCCAGCAGTGAAAGGGGTTCCTACGAGCAGTACTTC
CASSERGSYEQYF
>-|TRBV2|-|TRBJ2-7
TGTGCCAGCAGTGATAAAAGGGACTTGAGCTCCTACGAGCAGTACTTC
CASSDKRDLSSYEQYF
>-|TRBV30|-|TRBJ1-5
TGTGCCTGGAGCGCTGGCAGTGCGGGGCAGCCCCAGCATTTT
CAWSAGSAGQPQHF
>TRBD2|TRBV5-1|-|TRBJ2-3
TGCGCCAGCAGCTTGGCCGGGTCTAGCGGGGGGATGGATACGCAGTATTTT
CASSLAGSSGGMDTQYF
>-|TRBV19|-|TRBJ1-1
TGTGCCAGTAGTATAGATCTTAATCGGAACACTGAAGCTTTCTTT
CASSIDLNRNTEAFF
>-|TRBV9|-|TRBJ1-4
TGTGCCAGCAGCAGCGGGACCGATAATGAAAAACTGTTTTTT
CASSSGTDNEKLFF